The T cell receptor beta chain under discussion was sequenced for a study of cytomegalovirus exposure and HLA in healthy donors. Study details: In terms of ancestry, the Caucasian-associated cluster contained 81% of the approximately 420 genotyped donors.

PCR was performed using 60 Vbeta and 13 Jbeta primers. Repertoires were generated with immunoSEQ multiplex PCR, while TCRdb's copy carries only in-frame clones and drops some. This table holds around 88,000 clones, around 84% found once. Sequenced material: PBMCs. This receptor was taken from a woman between 40 and 55 years old in good health and CMV-seropositive.

CDR3: CASNSAGELFF. CDR3 DNA sequence: TGTGCCAGCAACTCGGCCGGGGAGCTGTTTTTT. The gene calls are TRBV2 and TRBJ2-2; no definite D call. The length of the CDR3 is 11 residues. Per germline, CDR1 SNHLY and CDR2 FYNNEI. The V and J ends lost 7 bases and 6 bases respectively, with 6 bases between them. Variable domain in full (rest from reference TRBV2 and TRBJ2-2): EPEVTQTPSHQVTQMGQEVILRCVPISNHLYFYWYRQILGQKVEFLVSFYNNEISEKSEIFDDQFSVERPDGSNFTLKIRSTKLEDSAMYFCASNSAGELFFGEGSRLTVL.